Below, one T cell receptor (beta chain) is given with its context. What it binds is not known. It was with 60 Vbeta and 13 Jbeta primers that the PCR ran. Measured with immunoSEQ multiplex PCR; TCRdb has only the in-frame clones, and not every one. Among about 120,000 clones listed, about 80% were seen once. The CDR3 length is 15 residues. Germline V gene data show CDR1 as MDHEN and CDR2 as SYDVKM. The V gene end was trimmed by 7 bases and the J gene end by 4 bases; junction bases not matched to a gene: 11. These data are taken from a study of cytomegalovirus exposure and HLA in healthy donors. Whole-study context: An earlier analysis identified approximately 110 million unique TCR beta sequences in 150 million to 200 million T cells. The study, taken as a whole, reports: Later on, a genetic analysis was performed. It linked a missense variant in DCLRE1C with V- and J-gene trimming of TCR beta. For cytomegalovirus status, the classifier reportedly gave diagnoses with high specificity and sensitivity. Sequencing likely generated an artifact that appeared as a cluster of highly shared sequence variants.

The chain combines TRBV28 with TRBJ1-2; 8 bases line up with TRBD1. The clonotype originates from a woman between 45 and 60 years old in good health and CMV-seronegative. Sequencing was carried out using PBMCs. CDR3 sequence reads: CASTLRTGRGYGYTF. Here the CDR3 DNA reads TGTGCCAGCACCCTGAGGACAGGGAGAGGCTATGGCTACACCTTC.